Listed below are T cell receptor beta chains from one sample, sequenced in a study of PD-1 blockade in classical Hodgkin lymphoma. Only in-frame clones appear in the TCRdb table, and some are missing; sequencing was by immunoSEQ multiplex PCR. Of roughly 100,000 clones listed, about nine tenths are singletons. The material sequenced was peripheral blood mononuclear cells (PBMCs), taken before the fourth cycle of nivolumab. Receptors were obtained from a human donor with classical Hodgkin lymphoma. CDR3s include the opening cysteine and the closing phenylalanine or tryptophan. The order of the fields is V gene, J gene, clone size, D gene, CDR3 DNA, CDR3 protein. D genes are given only for firm matches. A clone size is listed for some rows: how often the clone was seen (once, few, many), or a class if it is expanded.

>TRBV30|TRBJ1-2|NA|NA
TGTGCCTGGAGTGCCAGGAGGTACCCCTATGGCTACACCTTC
CAWSARRYPYGYTF
>TRBV6-5|TRBJ1-2|NA|TRBD1
TGTGCCAGCAGCTTTTCGCCGGGACAGTATGATGGCTACACCTTC
CASSFSPGQYDGYTF
>TRBV5-4|TRBJ2-2|NA|TRBD2
TGTGCCAGCAGCTCGCCGGTAGCGGGAGGGCCCGACACCGGGGAGCTGTTTTTT
CASSSPVAGGPDTGELFF
>TRBV11-3|TRBJ2-3|NA|NA
TGTGCCAGCAGCTTTGCTGGAGGTACGCAGTATTTT
CASSFAGGTQYF
>TRBV7-2|TRBJ2-3|NA|NA
TGTGCCAGCAGCTTAGTAGTGAGTACCTCGGCGGATACGCAGTATTTT
CASSLVVSTSADTQYF
>TRBV5-5|TRBJ1-5|NA|NA
TGTGCCAGCAGCTTTAATTCGGTGGGTCAGCCCCAGCATTTT
CASSFNSVGQPQHF
>TRBV19|TRBJ2-1|NA|NA
TGTGCCAGTAGTATAAACGGGGACTCCTACAATGAGCAGTTCTTC
CASSINGDSYNEQFF
>TRBV6-1|TRBJ2-1|NA|TRBD1
TGTGCCAGCATATACGACAGGGGGCTCTACAATGAGCAGTTCTTC
CASIYDRGLYNEQFF
>TRBV30|TRBJ2-7|NA|NA
TGTGCCTGTAACCGACCTTGGGTTTACGAGCAGTACTTC
CACNRPWVYEQYF
>TRBV6-1|TRBJ1-1|NA|NA
TGTGCCAGCAGTGAAGAAGTTACCATGAACACTGAAGCTTTCTTT
CASSEEVTMNTEAFF
>TRBV2|TRBJ2-7|once|NA
TGTGCCAGCAGTCCCTCCTACGAGCAGTACTTC
CASSPSYEQYF
>TRBV2|TRBJ2-7|NA|NA
TGTGCCAGCAGTACTAAGTCCCCGGGAGTTTGGTACTTC
CASSTKSPGVWYF
>TRBV5-1|TRBJ1-2|NA|TRBD1
TGCGCCAGCAGCTTGGGACAGGGGGCATGGGAATATGGCTACACCTTC
CASSLGQGAWEYGYTF
>TRBV11-2|TRBJ2-7|NA|NA
TGTGCCAGCAGCCCCCCAAGCAAGGGTATCAGGGCTTACGAGCAGTACTTC
CASSPPSKGIRAYEQYF
>TRBV2|TRBJ1-5|NA|TRBD1
TGTGCCAGCGCTGAGGGACAGGGGTCTAATCAGCCCCAGCATTTT
CASAEGQGSNQPQHF
>TRBV5-4|TRBJ2-6|few|NA
TGTGCCAGCCGCTTCTCTGGGGCCAACGTCCTGACTTTC
CASRFSGANVLTF
>TRBV10-1|TRBJ2-4|NA|NA
TGCGCCAGCAGTGAAGGGATACTCAGGAAAAACATTCAGTACTTC
CASSEGILRKNIQYF
>TRBV5-1|TRBJ2-7|NA|TRBD2
TGCGCCAGCAGCTTGGACAGTCGCGGGAGCTCTTTTGGATACGAGCAGTACTTC
CASSLDSRGSSFGYEQYF
>TRBV7-2|TRBJ2-1|once|NA
TGTGCCAGCAGCTTAGAACTAGTCTACAATGAGCAGTTCTTC
CASSLELVYNEQFF
>TRBV6-5|TRBJ2-2|NA|NA
TGTGCCAGCGGTGGGAACACCGGGGAGCTGTTTTTT
CASGGNTGELFF
>TRBV28|TRBJ1-3|few|TRBD1
TGTGCCAGCATTCCCCACGGGACAGATGGAAACACCATATATTTT
CASIPHGTDGNTIYF
>TRBV6-5|TRBJ1-5|NA|NA
TGTGCCAGCAGCTTCCAGGGCTCTCAGCCCCAGCATTTT
CASSFQGSQPQHF
>TRBV6-4|TRBJ2-1|once|NA
TGTGCCAGCAGTGAAAAGGGGGAACCCTACAATGAGCAGTTCTTC
CASSEKGEPYNEQFF
>TRBV6-1|TRBJ1-4|NA|TRBD1
TGTGCCAGCGTCTCGGAGGGGGCGAAAAAACTGTTTTTT
CASVSEGAKKLFF
>TRBV11-2|TRBJ2-5|NA|TRBD2
TGTGCCAGCAGCTTAGACAGCATACTAGCGGGAGCTGATACCCAGTACTTC
CASSLDSILAGADTQYF
>TRBV6-6|TRBJ1-6|NA|NA
TGTGCCAGCAGTTACTCAAGCTCACCCCTCCACTTT
CASSYSSSPLHF
>TRBV28|TRBJ1-2|many|TRBD1
TGTGCCAGCAGACCCGGGACAGGGGGATCGGGTGGCTACACCTTC
CASRPGTGGSGGYTF
>TRBV15|TRBJ1-5|NA|NA
TGTGCCACCAGCGATAGGGGGGTGTCGGATCAGCCCCAGCATTTT
CATSDRGVSDQPQHF
>TRBV30|TRBJ2-5|NA|NA
TGTGCCTGGAGTCGGGGATGGGCAGGGGACTCCCAAGAGACCCAGTACTTC
CAWSRGWAGDSQETQYF